This TCR beta chain comes out of a study of cytomegalovirus exposure and HLA in healthy donors. Study-level information: Across under 450 genotyped donors, 81% landed in the Caucasian-associated ancestry cluster.

Sampled while nominally healthy, donors likely had unrecorded immune exposures. Looked up from germline, CDR1 is SGHTA and CDR2 is FQGTGA. Trimming took 5 bases from V and 1 from J, leaving 12 bases between them. This CDR3 region has 15 residues. Study conclusions and caveats: It was reported that the classifier diagnosed cytomegalovirus status with high specificity and sensitivity in both the original and validation cohorts.

With regard to this clone: Its cognate antigen is unknown.

Primers included in the PCR were 60 Vbeta and 13 Jbeta primers. Produced via immunoSEQ multiplex PCR; TCRdb's table is partial and in-frame only. The sample includes about 160,000 clones, just over 75% of them seen just once. The chain joins TRBV7-3 to TRBJ2-1; D gene uncertain. Sequencing input: PBMCs. The source of this sequence is a middle-aged woman in good health and CMV-seronegative. As DNA, the CDR3 is TGTGCCAGCAGCCGTTCCGGGTCGTCCTACAATGAGCAGTTCTTC. It is translated as CASSRSGSSYNEQFF.